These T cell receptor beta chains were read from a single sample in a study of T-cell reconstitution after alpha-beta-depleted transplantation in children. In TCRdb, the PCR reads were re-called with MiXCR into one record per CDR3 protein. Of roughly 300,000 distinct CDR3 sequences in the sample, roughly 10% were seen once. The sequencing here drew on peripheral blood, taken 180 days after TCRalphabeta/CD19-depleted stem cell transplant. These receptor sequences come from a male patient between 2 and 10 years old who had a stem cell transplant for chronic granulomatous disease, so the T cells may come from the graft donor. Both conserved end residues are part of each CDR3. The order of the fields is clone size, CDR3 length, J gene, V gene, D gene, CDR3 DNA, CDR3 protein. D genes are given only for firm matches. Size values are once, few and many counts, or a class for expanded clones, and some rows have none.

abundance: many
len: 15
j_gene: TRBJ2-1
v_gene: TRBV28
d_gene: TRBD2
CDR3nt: TGTGCCAGCAGTTTTAGCGGGAGGGCCTACAATGAGCAGTTCTTC
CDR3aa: CASSFSGRAYNEQFF

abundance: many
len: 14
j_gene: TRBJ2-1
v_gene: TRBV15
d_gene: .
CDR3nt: TGTGCCACCAGCAGAGAGACAGGTCCCAATGAGCAGTTCTTC
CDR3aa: CATSRETGPNEQFF

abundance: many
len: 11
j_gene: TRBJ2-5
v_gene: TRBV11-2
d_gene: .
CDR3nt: TGTGCCATCAGGGTCCAAGAGACCCAGTACTTC
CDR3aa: CAIRVQETQYF

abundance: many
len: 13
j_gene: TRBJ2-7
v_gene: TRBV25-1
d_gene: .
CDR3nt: TGTGCCAGCAGCCCCGGCAGGGGCTGCGAGCAGTACTTC
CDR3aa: CASSPGRGCEQYF

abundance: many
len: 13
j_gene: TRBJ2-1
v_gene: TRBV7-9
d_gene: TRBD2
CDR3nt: TGCGCCAGCAGCCCGGGGGGCTACAATGAGCAGTTCTTC
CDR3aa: CASSPGGYNEQFF

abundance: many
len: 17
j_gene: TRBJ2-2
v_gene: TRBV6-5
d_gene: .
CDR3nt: TGTGCCAGCATAGGTGAGGGAGGAAACGCGAACACCGGGGAGCTGTTTTTT
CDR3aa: CASIGEGGNANTGELFF

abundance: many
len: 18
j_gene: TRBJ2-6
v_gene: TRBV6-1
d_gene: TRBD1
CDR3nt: TGTGCCAGCAGTGTTCGACAGGGGGCCTACTCTGGGGCCAACGTCCTGACTTTC
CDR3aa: CASSVRQGAYSGANVLTF

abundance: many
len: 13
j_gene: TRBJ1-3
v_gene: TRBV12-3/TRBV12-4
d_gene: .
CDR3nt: TGTGCCAGCAGCCAATTCTCTGGAAACACCATATATTTT
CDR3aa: CASSQFSGNTIYF

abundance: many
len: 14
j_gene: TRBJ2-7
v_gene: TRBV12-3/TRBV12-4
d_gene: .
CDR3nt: TGTGCCAGCAGTTTAACCAGCTCCGTCTACGAGCAGTACTTC
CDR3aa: CASSLTSSVYEQYF

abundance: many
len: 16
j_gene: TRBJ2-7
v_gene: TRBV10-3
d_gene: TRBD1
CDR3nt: TGTGCCATCAGTGAAGGCCGACCGGGACAGGGGTACGAGCAGTACTTC
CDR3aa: CAISEGRPGQGYEQYF

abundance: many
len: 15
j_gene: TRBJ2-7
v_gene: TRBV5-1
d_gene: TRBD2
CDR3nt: TGCGCCAGCAGCTTGGTGCGGGGGACTTCCTACGAGCAGTACTTC
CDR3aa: CASSLVRGTSYEQYF

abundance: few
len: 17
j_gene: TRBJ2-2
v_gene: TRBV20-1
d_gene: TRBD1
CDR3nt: TGCAGTGCTAGTTCAAGCCAAGGGGGCGGATACACCGGGGAGCTGTTTTTT
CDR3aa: CSASSSQGGGYTGELFF

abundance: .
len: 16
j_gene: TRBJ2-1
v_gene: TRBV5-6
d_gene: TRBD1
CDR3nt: TGTGCCAGCACCACTTCGGGGACAGGGTCAAACAATGAGCAGTTCTTC
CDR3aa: CASTTSGTGSNNEQFF

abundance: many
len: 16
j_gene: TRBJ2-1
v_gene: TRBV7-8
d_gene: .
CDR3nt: TGTGCCAGCAGCTTAGCGAGGGTGGTCGTCTACAATGAGCAGTTCTTC
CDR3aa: CASSLARVVVYNEQFF

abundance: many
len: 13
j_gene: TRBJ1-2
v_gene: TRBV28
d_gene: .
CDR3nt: TGTGCCAGCAGACCGAGGACAGCCCGTGGCTACACCTTC
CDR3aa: CASRPRTARGYTF

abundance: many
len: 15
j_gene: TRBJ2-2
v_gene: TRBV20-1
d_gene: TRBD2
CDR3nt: TGCAGTGCTAGAGTTCCAGCGGGAGACACCGGGGAGCTGTTTTTT
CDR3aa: CSARVPAGDTGELFF

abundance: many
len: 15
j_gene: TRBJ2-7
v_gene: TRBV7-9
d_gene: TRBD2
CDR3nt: TGTGCCAGCAGCTTACCCCCAGCGGGGACCTACGAGCAGTACTTC
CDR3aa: CASSLPPAGTYEQYF

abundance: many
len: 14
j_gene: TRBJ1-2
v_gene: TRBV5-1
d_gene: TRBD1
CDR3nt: TGCGCCAGCAATCTCGGGACAGGGGACTATGGCTACACCTTC
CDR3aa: CASNLGTGDYGYTF

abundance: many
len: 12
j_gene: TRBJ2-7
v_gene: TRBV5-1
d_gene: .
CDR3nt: TGCGCCAGCAGCTTGCCTTCCTACGAGCAGTACTTC
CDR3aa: CASSLPSYEQYF

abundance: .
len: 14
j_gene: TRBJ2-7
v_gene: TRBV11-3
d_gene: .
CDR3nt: TGTGCCAGCAGCCCAAAGGGAGTGAGGGACGAGCAGTACTTC
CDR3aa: CASSPKGVRDEQYF

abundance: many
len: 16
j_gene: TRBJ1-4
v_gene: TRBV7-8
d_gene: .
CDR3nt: TGTGCCAGCAGCTTAGCCCCTAAAATGGGAAATGAAAAACTGTTTTTT
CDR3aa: CASSLAPKMGNEKLFF

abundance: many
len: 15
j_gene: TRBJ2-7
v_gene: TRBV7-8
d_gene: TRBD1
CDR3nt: TGTGCCAGCACCAAACCGGGGACAGGACTTTACGAGCAGTACTTC
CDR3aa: CASTKPGTGLYEQYF

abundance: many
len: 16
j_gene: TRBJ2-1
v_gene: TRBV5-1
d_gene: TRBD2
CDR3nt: TGCGCCAGCAGCTGGGTAGCGGGGAGCTCCTACAATGAGCAGTTCTTC
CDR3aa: CASSWVAGSSYNEQFF

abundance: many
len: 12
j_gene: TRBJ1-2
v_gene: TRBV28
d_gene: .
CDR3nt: TGTGCCAGCAGTTTATGGACGGAGGGCTACACCTTC
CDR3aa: CASSLWTEGYTF

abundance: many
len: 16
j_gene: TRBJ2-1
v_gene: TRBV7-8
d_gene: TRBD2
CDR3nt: TGTGCCAGCAGCAGAGGGACTAGCGGGAGTAAATATGAGCAGTTCTTC
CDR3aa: CASSRGTSGSKYEQFF

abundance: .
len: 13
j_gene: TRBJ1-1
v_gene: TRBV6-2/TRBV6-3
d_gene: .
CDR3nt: TGTGCCAGCAGTAGAAAAATGAACACTGAAGCTTTCTTT
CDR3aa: CASSRKMNTEAFF

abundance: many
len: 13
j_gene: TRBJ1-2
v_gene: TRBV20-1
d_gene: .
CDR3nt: TGCAGTGCTCTACAGGGAGGGAGCTATGGCTACACCTTC
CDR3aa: CSALQGGSYGYTF

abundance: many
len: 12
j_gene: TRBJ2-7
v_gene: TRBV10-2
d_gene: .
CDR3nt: TGCGCCAGCAGTGCTACACGTTACGAGCAGTACTTC
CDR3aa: CASSATRYEQYF

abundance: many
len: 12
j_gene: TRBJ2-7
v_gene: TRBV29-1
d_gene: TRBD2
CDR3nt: TGCAGCGGGACTAGCGGCTCCTACGAGCAGTACTTC
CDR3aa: CSGTSGSYEQYF

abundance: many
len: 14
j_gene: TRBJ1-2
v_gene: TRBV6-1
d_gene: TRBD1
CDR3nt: TGTGCCAGCAGGGGACAGGGATTGAACTATGGCTACACCTTC
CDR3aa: CASRGQGLNYGYTF

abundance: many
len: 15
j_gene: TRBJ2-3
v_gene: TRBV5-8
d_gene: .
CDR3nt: TGTGCCAGCAACACTTTTTCGGGCACACGGGATACGCAGTATTTT
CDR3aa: CASNTFSGTRDTQYF

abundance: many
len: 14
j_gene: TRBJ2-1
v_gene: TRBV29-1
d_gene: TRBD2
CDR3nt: TGCAGCGTTGAGAATCGCGGGAGGCCCCCTAAGCAGTTCTTC
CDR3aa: CSVENRGRPPKQFF

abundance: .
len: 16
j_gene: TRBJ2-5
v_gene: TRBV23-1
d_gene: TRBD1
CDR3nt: TGCGCCAGCAGTCGACCCCGACAGGGAACAAGAGAGACCCAGTACTTC
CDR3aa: CASSRPRQGTRETQYF

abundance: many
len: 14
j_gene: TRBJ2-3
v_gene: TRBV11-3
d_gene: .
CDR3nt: TGTGCCAGCAGCAATGGACTGGGAACAGATACGCAGTATTTT
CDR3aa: CASSNGLGTDTQYF

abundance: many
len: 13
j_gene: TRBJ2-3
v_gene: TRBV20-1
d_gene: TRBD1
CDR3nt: TGCAGTGCAAGGGACAGCAGCACAGATACGCAGTATTTT
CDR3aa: CSARDSSTDTQYF

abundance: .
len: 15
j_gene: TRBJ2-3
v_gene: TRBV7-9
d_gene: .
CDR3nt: TGTGCCAGCAGCTTAGGGGAATCGGGCACAGATACGCAGTATTTT
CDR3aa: CASSLGESGTDTQYF

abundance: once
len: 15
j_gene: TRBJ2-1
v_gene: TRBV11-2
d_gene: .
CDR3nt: TGTGCCATGGTGGGATGGACTCAATCCTACAATGAGCAGTTCTTC
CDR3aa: CAMVGWTQSYNEQFF

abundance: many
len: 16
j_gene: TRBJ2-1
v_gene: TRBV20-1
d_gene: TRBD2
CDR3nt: TGCAGTGCACCCCCCGGACTAGCGGGATTGAGCGATGAGCAGTTCTTC
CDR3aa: CSAPPGLAGLSDEQFF

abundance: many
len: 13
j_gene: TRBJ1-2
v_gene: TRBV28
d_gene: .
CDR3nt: TGTGCCAGCAGTTCTACGTTAGTTTATGGCTACACCTTC
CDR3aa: CASSSTLVYGYTF

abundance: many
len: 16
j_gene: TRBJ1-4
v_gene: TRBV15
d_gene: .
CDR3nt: TGTGCCACCAGCAGAGGGGACACCCGTCCTAATGAAAAACTGTTTTTT
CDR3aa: CATSRGDTRPNEKLFF

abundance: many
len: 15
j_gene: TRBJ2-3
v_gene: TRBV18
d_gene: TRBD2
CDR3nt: TGTGCCAGCTCCCACACTAGCGGGAGGACAGATACGCAGTATTTT
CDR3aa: CASSHTSGRTDTQYF

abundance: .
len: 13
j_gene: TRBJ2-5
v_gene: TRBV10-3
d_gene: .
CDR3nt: TGTGCCATCGCGGGACGGCCGAGGGAGACCCAGTACTTC
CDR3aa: CAIAGRPRETQYF

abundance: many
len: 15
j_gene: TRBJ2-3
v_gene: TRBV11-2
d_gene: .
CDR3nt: TGTGCCAGCAGCTTAGGGACGGCGCACACAGATACGCAGTATTTT
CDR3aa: CASSLGTAHTDTQYF

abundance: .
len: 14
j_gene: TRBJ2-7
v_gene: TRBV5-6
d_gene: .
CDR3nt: TGTGCCAGCAGCATTACCGACAGCGCCTACGAGCAGTACTTC
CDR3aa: CASSITDSAYEQYF

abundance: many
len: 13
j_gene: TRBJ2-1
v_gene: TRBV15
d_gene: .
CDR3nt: TGTGCCACCAGCAGAGTAGGGGTCAATGAGCAGTTCTTC
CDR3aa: CATSRVGVNEQFF

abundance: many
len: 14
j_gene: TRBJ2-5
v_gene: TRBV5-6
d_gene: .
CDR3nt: TGTGCCAGCAGCGGGGGTTGGGGCCAAGAGACCCAGTACTTC
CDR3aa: CASSGGWGQETQYF

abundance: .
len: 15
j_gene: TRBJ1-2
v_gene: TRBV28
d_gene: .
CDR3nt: TGTGCCAGCAGCCCCGTTGGGCGCAATAACTTTGGCTACACCTTC
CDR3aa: CASSPVGRNNFGYTF

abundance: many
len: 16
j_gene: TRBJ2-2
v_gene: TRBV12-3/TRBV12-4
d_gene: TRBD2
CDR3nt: TGTGCCAGCACCGTAGCGGGAGGGATGGGCACCGGGGAGCTGTTTTTT
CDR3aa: CASTVAGGMGTGELFF

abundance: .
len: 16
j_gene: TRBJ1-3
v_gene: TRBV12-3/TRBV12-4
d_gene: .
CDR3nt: TGTGCCAGCAGTTTTTCCCCAACAGGGCAAGGAAACACCATATATTTT
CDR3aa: CASSFSPTGQGNTIYF

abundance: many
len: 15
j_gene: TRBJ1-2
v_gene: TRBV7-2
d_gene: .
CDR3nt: TGTGCCAGCAGCTTAGTGGTGGTAGGAAACTATGGCTACACCTTC
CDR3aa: CASSLVVVGNYGYTF

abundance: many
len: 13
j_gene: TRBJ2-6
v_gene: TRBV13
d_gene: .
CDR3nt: TGTGCCAGCACCACCCCTGGGGCCAACGTCCTGACTTTC
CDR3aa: CASTTPGANVLTF

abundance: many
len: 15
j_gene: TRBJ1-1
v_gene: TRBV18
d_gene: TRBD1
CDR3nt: TGTGCCAGCTCACCTATAGTTGGACAGGGGGCGGAAGCTTTCTTT
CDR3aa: CASSPIVGQGAEAFF

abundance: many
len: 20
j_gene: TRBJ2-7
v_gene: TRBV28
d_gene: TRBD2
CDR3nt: TGTGCCAGCAGTTTAATCGGAGATACTAGCGGGAGACGGGGCGCCTACGAGCAGTACTTC
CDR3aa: CASSLIGDTSGRRGAYEQYF

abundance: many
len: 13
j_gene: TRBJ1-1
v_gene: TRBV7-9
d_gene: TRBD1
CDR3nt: TGTGCCAGCAGCTTGGGACAGGGCGGGAAAGCTTTCTTT
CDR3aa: CASSLGQGGKAFF

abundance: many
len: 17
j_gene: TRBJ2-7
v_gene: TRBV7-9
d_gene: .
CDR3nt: TGTGCCAGCAGCTCTTATACTAACCGGGACCTCAACTACGAGCAGTACTTC
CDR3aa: CASSSYTNRDLNYEQYF